The rows below give T cell receptor beta chains drawn from one sample of a study of T cells of healthy individuals. TCRdb re-derived calls from the 5' RACE reads in MiXCR, one entry per CDR3 protein. Of around 83,000 distinct CDR3 sequences listed, about 5% were seen once; the top ten hold roughly 7.6%. Receptors were obtained from a female donor in good health. Both conserved end residues are part of each CDR3. A D gene is named only where the DNA matches it firmly. Size is omitted from some rows. Given values are once, few, many or a class for expanded clones.

clone size	J gene	D gene	V gene	CDR3 protein	CDR3 DNA
many	TRBJ1-1	-	TRBV3-1	CASSQDIQAAQAFF	TGTGCCAGCAGCCAAGATATCCAGGCCGCGCAAGCTTTCTTT
few	TRBJ2-7	-	TRBV6-2/TRBV6-3	CASSFHYEQYF	TGTGCCAGCAGTTTCCACTACGAGCAGTACTTC
many	TRBJ2-1	TRBD2	TRBV15	CATSRAGGNEQFF	TGTGCCACCAGCAGGGCGGGGGGGAATGAGCAGTTCTTC
many	TRBJ2-5	TRBD2	TRBV7-2	CASSRWASGIQETQYF	TGTGCCAGCAGCCGTTGGGCTAGCGGGATCCAAGAGACCCAGTACTTC
many	TRBJ2-1	-	TRBV4-1	CASSRSAGQKYNEQFF	TGCGCCAGCAGCCGGTCTGCGGGACAGAAATACAATGAGCAGTTCTTC
many	TRBJ2-1	-	TRBV4-1	CASSQGPNSNEQFF	TGCGCCAGCAGCCAAGGTCCCAACTCCAATGAGCAGTTCTTC
many	TRBJ2-3	-	TRBV27	CASSSDRGPDTQYF	TGTGCCAGCAGTTCCGACAGAGGGCCAGATACGCAGTATTTT
many	TRBJ2-7	-	TRBV5-1	CASSSRLGRSSEQYF	TGCGCCAGCAGCTCAAGACTAGGCCGTTCGAGCGAGCAGTACTTC
many	TRBJ1-1	-	TRBV7-2	CASSLYGTEAFF	TGTGCCAGCAGCTTATACGGGACTGAAGCTTTCTTT
many	TRBJ2-5	-	TRBV29-1	CSVEEGSLARETQYF	TGCAGCGTTGAGGAGGGAAGCTTAGCAAGGGAGACCCAGTACTTC
many	TRBJ2-6	-	TRBV6-1	CASRGYSGANVLTF	TGTGCCTCCCGAGGTTACTCTGGGGCCAACGTCCTGACTTTC
many	TRBJ2-1	-	TRBV20-1	CSARVGHYNEQFF	TGCAGTGCTAGAGTAGGACATTACAATGAGCAGTTCTTC
-	TRBJ1-2	-	TRBV3-1	CASSQETRSGGYGYTF	TGTGCCAGCAGCCAAGAGACCAGGTCGGGAGGGTATGGCTACACCTTC
many	TRBJ1-5	-	TRBV5-4	CASSAVPGLNQPQHF	TGTGCCAGCAGCGCGGTTCCGGGACTCAATCAGCCCCAGCATTTT
many	TRBJ1-2	-	TRBV12-3/TRBV12-4	CASRPGQGYGYTF	TGTGCCAGCAGGCCGGGACAAGGTTATGGCTACACCTTC
few	TRBJ2-1	-	TRBV7-2	CASSSRSGADEQFF	TGTGCCAGCAGCTCCCGCTCGGGGGCCGATGAGCAGTTCTTC
few	TRBJ2-1	-	TRBV12-3/TRBV12-4	CASTQGVPVNEQFF	TGTGCCAGCACCCAAGGGGTCCCGGTCAATGAGCAGTTCTTC
-	TRBJ2-1	TRBD2	TRBV14	CASSLDRTSGLDEQFF	TGTGCCAGCAGCCTAGACAGGACTAGCGGGCTCGATGAGCAGTTCTTC
few	TRBJ2-2	-	TRBV24-1	CATSDFNTGELFF	TGTGCCACCAGTGATTTTAACACCGGGGAGCTGTTTTTT
-	TRBJ1-4	-	TRBV7-2	CASSPGLPWTNEKLFF	TGTGCCAGCAGTCCCGGGCTCCCATGGACTAATGAAAAACTGTTTTTT
many	TRBJ1-4	-	TRBV6-5	CASSTISGEKLFF	TGTGCCAGCAGTACTATCTCTGGTGAAAAACTGTTTTTT
many	TRBJ2-7	-	TRBV20-1	CSATGSHPQEQYF	TGCAGTGCTACTGGTTCCCATCCACAGGAGCAGTACTTC
many	TRBJ2-3	-	TRBV6-6	CASSYTRGTDTQYF	TGTGCCAGCAGTTACACCAGGGGAACAGATACGCAGTATTTT
-	TRBJ2-3	-	TRBV11-2	CASSFKSPDTQYF	TGTGCCAGCAGCTTTAAATCACCGGATACGCAGTATTTT
few	TRBJ1-1	-	TRBV6-1	CASSEFGTLNTEAFF	TGTGCCAGCAGTGAGTTCGGGACCTTGAACACTGAAGCTTTCTTT
few	TRBJ1-4	TRBD1	TRBV5-1	CASSWTGAANEKLFF	TGCGCCAGCAGCTGGACAGGGGCGGCTAATGAAAAACTGTTTTTT
many	TRBJ2-2	-	TRBV7-8	CASSDRDTNTGELFF	TGTGCCAGCAGCGACCGGGACACTAACACCGGGGAGCTGTTTTTT
many	TRBJ2-1	-	TRBV6-5	CASSYERSSYNEQFF	TGTGCCAGCAGTTACGAGCGGAGCTCCTACAATGAGCAGTTCTTC
-	TRBJ2-7	TRBD2	TRBV11-2	CASSTLRGGGTRYEQYF	TGTGCCAGCAGCACCCTCCGGGGGGGCGGGACAAGGTACGAGCAGTACTTC
-	TRBJ2-1	-	TRBV5-1	CASSLISGSAEQFF	TGCGCCAGCAGCTTAATCTCGGGGTCCGCTGAGCAGTTCTTC
many	TRBJ2-1	TRBD2	TRBV18	CASSPSNWREFYNEQFF	TGTGCCAGCTCGCCATCTAACTGGCGGGAGTTCTACAATGAGCAGTTCTTC
many	TRBJ2-1	TRBD1	TRBV4-2	CASSQGRTGGTYNEQFF	TGTGCCAGCAGCCAAGGTCGGACAGGGGGGACCTACAATGAGCAGTTCTTC
many	TRBJ2-5	-	TRBV7-8	CASSLAYPALTGTQYF	TGTGCCAGCAGCTTAGCGTACCCAGCGCTTACGGGGACCCAGTACTTC
many	TRBJ2-1	-	TRBV24-1	CATSAGALSYNEQFF	TGTGCCACCAGTGCAGGGGCATTGTCCTACAATGAGCAGTTCTTC
few	TRBJ2-7	TRBD1	TRBV3-1	CASSPGTEYYEQYF	TGTGCCAGCAGCCCCGGGACAGAATACTACGAGCAGTACTTC
-	TRBJ2-7	-	TRBV28	CASSPVRGAGEQYF	TGTGCCAGCAGTCCCGTTAGGGGGGCAGGGGAGCAGTACTTC
many	TRBJ1-2	-	TRBV11-2	CASSLRSTGTRAVGYTF	TGTGCCAGCAGCTTGAGGAGTACCGGGACACGTGCTGTGGGCTACACCTTC
many	TRBJ2-1	-	TRBV14	CASSQVRIIRVTGPHRGEQFF	TGTGCCAGCAGCCAAGTAAGAATAATAAGAGTGACAGGACCCCATCGGGGTGAGCAGTTCTTC
-	TRBJ2-7	-	TRBV2	CASNPILGYLEQYF	TGTGCCAGCAACCCCATACTAGGCTATCTCGAGCAGTACTTC
-	TRBJ1-5	-	TRBV7-2	CASSPQTDYSNQPQHF	TGTGCCAGCAGCCCCCAGACAGACTATAGCAATCAGCCCCAGCATTTT
many	TRBJ2-3	-	TRBV7-2	CASSLAAGTPSTDTQYF	TGTGCCAGCAGCTTAGCGGCGGGAACGCCTAGCACAGATACGCAGTATTTT